The 32 T cell receptor beta chains below come from one sample, sequenced in a study of CD8 T cells in ankylosing spondylitis. General study points: What appeared characteristic of ankylosing spondylitis blood was a TCR beta motif of seven to nine highly homologous variants.

These receptors' targets are unknown. TCRdb re-called the 5' RACE reads through MiXCR, storing one row per CDR3 protein. The sample has about 200,000 distinct CDR3 sequences, 6% to 8.5% seen once; the top ten hold 14%. Sequenced input: blood, either unsorted or a sorted T cell fraction (not recorded which). These receptors originate from a male donor with ankylosing spondylitis.

This clonotype has a handful of counts. The J gene is TRBJ2-1, the V gene TRBV7-2; TRBD2 aligns across 10 bases. The CDR3 runs to 13 residues. J gave up 9 bases and V 11 bases, and 10 bases lay outside the gene matches. Germline CDR1 reads SGHTA; CDR2 reads FQGNSA. CDR3 sequence (DNA): TGTGCCTTGCGCCAGCGGGGGGGCATTGAGCAGTTCTTC. This codes for CALRQRGGIEQFF.

V gene TRBV20-1 combines with J gene TRBJ2-7; no firm D call. CDR3 length: 14 residues. Trimming took off 6 bases at V and 0 bases at J, with 15 bases between the two ends. Germline CDR1 is DFQATT and CDR2 is SNEGSKA (reference sequence). CDR3 nucleotides: TGCAGTGCCCGACCACAAGATAGCTCCTACGAGCAGTACTTC. Its translation: CSARPQDSSYEQYF.

The chain joins TRBV7-6 to TRBJ2-1; tentatively, D is TRBD2 (6 bases). The V end lost 4 bases, the J end lost 3 bases, and 13 bases lay between the germline ends. The germline gives CDR1 SGHVS, CDR2 FNYEAQ. The CDR3 is 15 amino acids. The CDR3 coding sequence is TGTGCCAGCAGCTACGGGACTCCTCACTACAATGAGCAGTTCTTC. Encoded protein: CASSYGTPHYNEQFF.

This clonotype came up many times. This chain links TRBV25-1 with TRBJ1-6; tentative D call: TRBD1 (5 bases). The CDR3 runs 13 residues. The V gene lost 9 bases and the J gene lost 6 bases, with 12 bases spanning the gap. Germline values: CDR1 MGHDK, CDR2 SYGVNS. CDR3 region: CASKGTFNSPLHF. The CDR3 DNA is TGTGCCAGTAAAGGGACGTTTAATTCACCCCTCCACTTT. Combining the CDR3 with reference TRBV25-1 and TRBJ1-6 gives the whole variable domain EADIYQTPRYLVIGTGKKITLECSQTMGHDKMYWYQQDPGMELHLIHYSYGVNSTEKGDLSSESTVSRIRTEHFPLTLESARPSHTSQYLCASKGTFNSPLHFGNGTRLTVT.

The sample holds many counts of this clonotype. The genes are TRBV20-1 and TRBJ2-7; D unclear. There are 14 residues in the CDR3. Trimming left V 0 bases short and J 1 base short, with 10 bases between. Germline-derived CDR1 and CDR2 are DFQATT and SNEGSKA (reference sequence). The CDR3 DNA reads TGCAGTGCTAGAGATCAACATTTGTCCTACGAGCAGTACTTC. Protein product: CSARDQHLSYEQYF.

There are many counts of this clonotype. A junction boundary mismatches the germline segment, possibly from a read error. The genes are TRBV9 and TRBJ2-7; D may be TRBD1 (5 bases). Germline CDR1 reads SGDLS; CDR2 reads YYNGEE. The CDR3 has 13 residues. The CDR3 spells CASSVGTSSEQYF. DNA of the CDR3: TGTGCCAGCAGCGTAGGGACATCCTCCGAGCAGTACTTC. Looking up the rest from reference TRBV9 and TRBJ2-7 gives the full variable domain: DSGVTQTPKHLITATGQRVTLRCSPRSGDLSVYWYQQSLDQGLQFLIQYYNGEERAKGNILERFSAQQFPDLHSELNLSSLELGDSALYFCASSVGTSSEQYFGPGTRLTVT.

This clonotype was observed at least ten times. V gene TRBV7-2 combines with J gene TRBJ2-1, with 8 bases that match TRBD1. The length of the CDR3 is 17 residues. The V segment lost 1 base and the J segment 1 base; nucleotides outside the gene matches: 6. Germline values: CDR1 SGHTA, CDR2 FQGNSA. CDR3 sequence (DNA): TGTGCCAGCAGCTTAGTAACGGGACAGGCGTCCTACAATGAGCAGTTCTTC. Its protein is CASSLVTGQASYNEQFF. Based on the CDR3 plus reference TRBV7-2 and TRBJ2-1, the full variable domain is GAGVSQSPSNKVTEKGKDVELRCDPISGHTALYWYRQSLGQGLEFLIYFQGNSAPDKSGLPSDRFSAERTGGSVSTLTIQRTQQEDSAVYLCASSLVTGQASYNEQFFGPGTRLTVL.

This clonotype was picked up many times. The chain's CDR3 is CASSLEMDLNTEAFF. CDR3 in DNA: TGTGCCAGCAGCTTAGAAATGGACTTGAACACTGAAGCTTTCTTT. This chain joins TRBV7-2 and TRBJ1-1; D is undetermined. The CDR3 runs 15 residues. V lost 1 base to trimming and J lost 0 bases, with 9 bases between them. Germline assignment: CDR1 SGHTA and CDR2 FQGNSA.

This rearrangement joins TRBV3-1 to TRBJ2-4; tentative D call: TRBD2 (6 bases). Trimming shortened V by 6 bases and J by 14 bases, and 17 bases separated the two germline ends. This CDR3 contains 12 residues. Germline V gene data show CDR1 as LGHDT and CDR2 as YNNKEL (reference sequence). CDR3 DNA sequence: TGTGCCAGCAGGGATCGTAGCGGACTTAAGTACTTC. This gives the protein CASRDRSGLKYF.

This clonotype has at least ten counts. The chain joins TRBV5-1 to TRBJ2-2; 7 bases line up with TRBD1. After removal of 1 base from V and 5 bases from J, the junction contained 5 bases not matched to a gene. CDR3 length equals 15 residues. In germline, CDR1 is SGHRS, CDR2 YFSETQ. In nucleotides, the CDR3 is TGCGCCAGCAGCTTGTGGTCAGGGGGAACCGGGGAGCTGTTTTTT. Encoded protein: CASSLWSGGTGELFF.

This clonotype was picked up many times. This chain connects TRBV12-3 or TRBV12-4 to TRBJ2-1; a weak D match, TRBD1 (6 bases). CDR3 length: 15 amino acids. V was cut by 8 bases and J by 4 bases, with 18 bases left in between. The CDR3 loop is CASSPGAGFYNEQFF. The CDR3 DNA reads TGTGCCAGCTCCCCAGGGGCAGGGTTTTACAATGAGCAGTTCTTC.

This clonotype was picked up a small number of times. The chain uses TRBV4-3 and TRBJ1-1; D ambiguous. The V gene lost 1 base and the J gene lost 1 base, with 10 bases spanning the gap. The CDR3 extends over 15 amino acids. Germline V gives CDR1 LGHNA, CDR2 YSLEER. CDR3 sequence reads: CASSQVWQANTEAFF. The CDR3 DNA reads as TGCGCCAGCAGCCAAGTTTGGCAGGCGAACACTGAAGCTTTCTTT.

This clonotype was observed a few times. The chain employs TRBV12-3 or TRBV12-4 and TRBJ1-2; D is ambiguous. Trimming pared 5 bases from V and 4 bases from J, leaving 11 bases between. The CDR3 is made up of 13 amino acids. The CDR3 DNA sequence: TGTGCCAGCAGTATACGACCCCCCTATGGCTACACCTTC. Its protein is CASSIRPPYGYTF.

This clonotype was detected many times. The V and J genes are TRBV6-5 and TRBJ2-1; 8 bases are a match to TRBD1. Germline trimming cut 0 bases from V and 4 bases from J; bases unmatched to any gene: 5. CDR3 length: 16 residues. Looked up from germline, CDR1 is MNHEY and CDR2 is SVGAGI. CDR3 sequence reads: CASSYSGQGAYNEQFF. CDR3 DNA sequence: TGTGCCAGCAGTTACTCAGGACAGGGAGCGTACAATGAGCAGTTCTTC.

The chain joins TRBV27 to TRBJ1-6, with no clear D. The ends were cut back, 3 bases at V and 14 bases at J, with 14 bases in the middle. This CDR3 is built from 13 residues. Germline loops: CDR1 MNHEY, CDR2 SMNVEV (reference sequence). The CDR3 reads CASSLYGKGALHF. The CDR3 DNA reads as TGTGCCAGCAGTTTGTATGGGAAAGGAGCCCTCCACTTT.

The rearrangement links TRBV27 to TRBJ2-7; 9 bases align to TRBD1. Losses at the gene ends were 7 bases for V and 6 bases for J; bases not matched to a gene: 22. The CDR3 is 18 amino acids. Germline V gene sequence: CDR1 MNHEY, CDR2 SMNVEV (reference sequence). The CDR3 DNA reads TGTGCCAGCACCCATCGGGGGACAGGGATCGTGAGTCTAGGCGAGCAGTACTTC. Translation: CASTHRGTGIVSLGEQYF.

This chain joins TRBV27 and TRBJ2-6; D is possibly TRBD2 (5 bases). Germline V gene sequence: CDR1 MNHEY, CDR2 SMNVEV (reference sequence). The V end lost 7 bases, the J end lost 4 bases, and 11 bases lay between the germline ends. This CDR3 comprises 14 residues. The CDR3 nucleotides are TGTGCCAGCAAGGGAGTTGCAGGGGCCAACGTCCTGACTTTC. This translates into CASKGVAGANVLTF.

This clonotype was observed at least ten times. The chain is built from TRBV12-3 or TRBV12-4 and TRBJ2-2; D may be TRBD2 (5 bases). This CDR3 contains 17 residues. Trimming stripped 6 bases from V and 1 base from J, with 18 bases between. CDR3 amino acids: CASSPRKERLNTGELFF. Here the CDR3 DNA reads TGTGCCAGCAGCCCGAGAAAGGAGCGGCTGAACACCGGGGAGCTGTTTTTT.

This clonotype was detected many times. This CDR3 is CASSYSGRHGPQHF. In DNA form, the CDR3 reads TGTGCCAGCAGTTACTCCGGCAGGCACGGGCCCCAGCATTTT. The V gene is TRBV6-5, the J gene TRBJ1-5; D remains ambiguous. Looked up from germline, CDR1 is MNHEY and CDR2 is SVGAGI. This CDR3 region has 14 residues. Trimming removed 0 bases from V and 9 bases from J, with 12 bases in between.

The chain employs TRBV7-9 and TRBJ2-1; 7 nucleotides match TRBD1. The CDR3 runs 13 residues. Looked up from germline, CDR1 is SEHNR and CDR2 is FQNEAQ (reference sequence). Germline trimming cut 5 bases from V and 5 bases from J; bases unmatched to any gene: 3. The CDR3, as DNA: TGTGCCAGCAGCCCGGGACAGAACAATGAGCAGTTCTTC. Encoded protein: CASSPGQNNEQFF.

There are a few counts of this clonotype. V gene TRBV27 combines with J gene TRBJ1-2; 7 nucleotides align to TRBD1. J was trimmed by 8 bases and V by 5 bases; bases with no gene match: 5. There are 12 residues in the CDR3. CDR1 and CDR2 from the germline V gene are MNHEY and SMNVEV (reference sequence). The CDR3, as DNA: TGTGCCAGCAGTCTCCCAGGGGGAGGCTACACCTTC. As protein: CASSLPGGGYTF.

The V call is TRBV15, the J call TRBJ2-1, with TRBD2 matching over 10 bases. The CDR3 extends over 15 amino acids. After removal of 5 bases from V and 3 bases from J, the junction contained 4 bases not matched to a gene. Per germline, CDR1 LNHNV and CDR2 YYDKDF (reference sequence). The CDR3 is CATSEGLADYNEQFF. CDR3 bases: TGTGCCACCAGCGAAGGACTAGCGGACTACAATGAGCAGTTCTTC. Filled out from reference TRBV15 and TRBJ2-1, the complete variable domain reads DAMVIQNPRYQVTQFGKPVTLSCSQTLNHNVMYWYQQKSSQAPKLLFHYYDKDFNNEADTPDNFQSRRPNTSFCFLDIRSPGLGDTAMYLCATSEGLADYNEQFFGPGTRLTVL.

This clonotype was seen at least ten times. The CDR3 sequence is CASSSKTGPYGYTF. CDR3 DNA: TGTGCCAGCAGCTCCAAGACAGGCCCCTATGGCTACACCTTC. This chain links TRBV7-9 with TRBJ1-2, with D tentatively TRBD1 (6 bases). CDR1 is SEHNR and CDR2 is FQNEAQ in the germline V gene (reference sequence). The V gene lost 4 bases and the J gene lost 4 bases, with 13 bases spanning the gap. This CDR3 has 14 residues.

This clonotype was counted at least ten times. V and J are TRBV4-3 and TRBJ2-7; 11 bases agree with TRBD2. Germline-derived CDR1 and CDR2 are LGHNA and YSLEER. The ends lost 0 bases at V and 3 bases at J; junction bases unmatched: 7. CDR3 length: 17 residues. For the CDR3, the DNA is TGCGCCAGCAGCCAAGACCGTACTAGCGGGAGTGTCTACGAGCAGTACTTC. Amino acids: CASSQDRTSGSVYEQYF.

V is TRBV25-1 and J is TRBJ2-1; D possibly corresponds to TRBD2 (6 bases). The CDR3 has 15 residues. Germline-derived CDR1 and CDR2 are MGHDK and SYGVNS. V was cut by 2 bases and J by 0 bases, with 8 bases left in between. CDR3 region: CASSEASASYNEQFF. The CDR3 region has the DNA TGTGCCAGCAGTGAAGCTAGCGCCTCCTACAATGAGCAGTTCTTC.

This clonotype came up many times. This chain joins TRBV20-1 and TRBJ2-1, with 14 bases matching TRBD2. Trimming cost V 2 bases and J 6 bases; bases outside gene matches: 18. The CDR3 has 20 amino acids. Germline assignment: CDR1 DFQATT and CDR2 SNEGSKA (reference sequence). CDR3 amino acids: CSARPKKGTSGSQKANEQFF. CDR3 nucleotide sequence: TGCAGTGCTAGACCAAAAAAAGGGACTAGCGGGAGCCAGAAGGCCAATGAGCAGTTCTTC.

At least ten counts were recorded for this clonotype. The genes are TRBV7-8 and TRBJ2-1; no clear D gene. The CDR3 consists of 15 residues. In germline, CDR1 is SGHVS, CDR2 FQNEAQ. V lost 1 base to trimming and J lost 9 bases, with 16 bases between them. The CDR3 protein is CASSLGPGMLGEQFF. The CDR3 DNA sequence: TGTGCCAGCAGCTTAGGGCCCGGCATGTTAGGTGAGCAGTTCTTC.

In its sample, this clonotype was seen many times. The rearrangement uses TRBV4-3 and TRBJ2-1; 10 bases agree with TRBD2. The germline V gene encodes CDR1 LGHNA and CDR2 YSLEER. V trimming: 2 bases; J trimming: 3 bases; junction bases outside the gene matches: 7. The CDR3 is 17 residues long. The CDR3 DNA is TGCGCCAGCAGCCAACCAGGAGGACTAGCGGACTACAATGAGCAGTTCTTC. It translates to CASSQPGGLADYNEQFF.

This clonotype was counted at least ten times. The chain has TRBV4-1 and TRBJ2-7, with D perhaps matching TRBD1 (6 bases). The ends were cut back, 0 bases at V and 3 bases at J, with 18 bases in the middle. The CDR3 spans 17 residues. In germline, CDR1 is MGHRA, CDR2 YSYEKL. This CDR3 is CASSQEGLGGLIYEQYF. CDR3 coding DNA: TGCGCCAGCAGCCAAGAAGGTTTAGGGGGTTTAATCTACGAGCAGTACTTC.

This clonotype appeared a few times. V gene TRBV27 combines with J gene TRBJ2-1; a weak D match, TRBD2 (5 bases). There are 16 residues in the CDR3. Germline V gene sequence: CDR1 MNHEY, CDR2 SMNVEV (reference sequence). V lost 0 bases and J lost 0, with 9 bases in between. The CDR3 DNA is TGTGCCAGCAGTTTATCTTCAGGAGGCTCCTACAATGAGCAGTTCTTC. Amino acid sequence: CASSLSSGGSYNEQFF.

This clonotype was detected ten times or more. The chain joins TRBV2 to TRBJ2-1; 9 bases map to TRBD1. Germline V gives CDR1 SNHLY, CDR2 FYNNEI. The CDR3 is 16 amino acids. Losses at the gene ends were 6 bases for V and 6 bases for J; bases not matched to a gene: 12. CDR3 nucleotide sequence: TGTGCCAGCAGCGGCCGGGACAGGGAATTTGGCAATGAGCAGTTCTTC. This gives the protein CASSGRDREFGNEQFF.

The chain joins TRBV28 to TRBJ2-1; 13 positions agree with TRBD2. Per the germline V gene, CDR1 is MDHEN and CDR2 is SYDVKM. The CDR3 length is 19 residues. With V trimmed by 2 bases and J by 0 bases, 7 bases remained unmatched. The CDR3 coding sequence is TGTGCCAGCAGTTTAGGGACTAGCGGGACTTTCGTCTCCTACAATGAGCAGTTCTTC. It translates to CASSLGTSGTFVSYNEQFF.